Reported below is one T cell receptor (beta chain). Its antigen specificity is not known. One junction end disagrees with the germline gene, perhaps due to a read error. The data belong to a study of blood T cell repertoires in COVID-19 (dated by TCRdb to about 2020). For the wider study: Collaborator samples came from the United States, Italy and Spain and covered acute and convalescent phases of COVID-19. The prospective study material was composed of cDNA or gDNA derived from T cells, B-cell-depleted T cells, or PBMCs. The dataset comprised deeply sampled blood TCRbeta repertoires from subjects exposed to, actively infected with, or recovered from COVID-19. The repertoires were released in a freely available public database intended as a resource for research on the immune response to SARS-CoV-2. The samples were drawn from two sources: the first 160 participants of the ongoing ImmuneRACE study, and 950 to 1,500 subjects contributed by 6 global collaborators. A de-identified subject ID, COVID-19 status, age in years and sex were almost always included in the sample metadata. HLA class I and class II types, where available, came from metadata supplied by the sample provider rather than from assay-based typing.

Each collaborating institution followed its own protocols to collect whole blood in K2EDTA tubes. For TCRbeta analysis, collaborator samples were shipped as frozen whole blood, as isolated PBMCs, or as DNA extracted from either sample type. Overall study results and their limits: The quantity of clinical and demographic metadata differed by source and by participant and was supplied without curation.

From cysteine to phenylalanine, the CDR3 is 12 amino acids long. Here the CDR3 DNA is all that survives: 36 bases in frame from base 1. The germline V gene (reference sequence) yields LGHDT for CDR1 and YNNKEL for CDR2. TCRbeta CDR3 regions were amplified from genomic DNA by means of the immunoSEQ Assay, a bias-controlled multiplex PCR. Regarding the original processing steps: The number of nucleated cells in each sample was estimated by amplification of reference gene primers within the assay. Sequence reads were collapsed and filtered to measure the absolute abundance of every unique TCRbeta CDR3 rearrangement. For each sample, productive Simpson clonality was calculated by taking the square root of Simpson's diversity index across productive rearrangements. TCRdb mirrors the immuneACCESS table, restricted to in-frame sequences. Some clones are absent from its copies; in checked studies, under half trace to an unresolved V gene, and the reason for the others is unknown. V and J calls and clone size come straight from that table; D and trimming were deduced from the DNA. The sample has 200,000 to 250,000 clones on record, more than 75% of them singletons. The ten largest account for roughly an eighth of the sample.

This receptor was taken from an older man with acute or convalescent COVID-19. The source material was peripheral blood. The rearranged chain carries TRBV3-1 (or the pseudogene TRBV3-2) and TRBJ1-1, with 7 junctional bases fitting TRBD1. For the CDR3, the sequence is CASSNEGARLTF. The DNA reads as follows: TGTGCCAGCAGCAATGAGGGGGCGCGCCTGACCTTT.